The next 8 T cell receptor beta chains were all read from a single sample in a study of response to subunit inactivated influenza vaccine. TCRdb re-called the RT-PCR reads with MiXCR, one entry per CDR3 protein. The sample lists over 400,000 distinct CDR3 sequences, 10% to 15% occurring once. This sample comprised PBMCs from blood, obtained 40 to 50 days after vaccination. These receptors were obtained from a middle-aged man who received an inactivated influenza vaccine.

The chain employs TRBV28 and TRBJ2-7; 8 nucleotides match TRBD1. J was trimmed by 6 bases and V by 7 bases; bases with no gene match: 11. This CDR3 region has 14 residues. The germline V gene encodes CDR1 MDHEN and CDR2 SYDVKM. The CDR3 protein is CASTLRTGRTEQYF. DNA of the CDR3: TGTGCCAGCACCCTACGGACAGGGAGGACCGAGCAGTACTTC. The full variable domain, rest sourced from reference TRBV28 and TRBJ2-7, is DVKVTQSSRYLVKRTGEKVFLECVQDMDHENMFWYRQDPGLGLRLIYFSYDVKMKEKGDIPEGYSVSREKKERFSLILESASTNQTSMYLCASTLRTGRTEQYFGPGTRLTVT.

In its sample, this clonotype was seen a few times. This rearrangement joins TRBV5-1 to TRBJ2-7; 7 bases map to TRBD1. Germline assignment: CDR1 SGHRS and CDR2 YFSETQ. Trimming at V came to 5 bases and at J to 2 bases, leaving 13 bases not matched to a gene. The CDR3 is made up of 16 amino acids. CDR3 sequence: CASRSDRPYPTYEQYF. Written as DNA, the CDR3 is TGCGCCAGCAGGTCGGACAGGCCCTATCCCACCTACGAGCAGTACTTC.

This clonotype has a handful of counts. This CDR3 is CSANPTGGAETQYF. CDR3 DNA: TGCAGTGCTAACCCTACGGGTGGCGCAGAGACCCAGTACTTC. J is TRBJ2-5 and V is TRBV20-1; no reliable D call. The CDR3 consists of 14 residues. CDR1 is DFQATT and CDR2 is SNEGSKA in the germline V gene (reference sequence). V lost 4 bases and J lost 4, with 16 bases in between.

This clonotype was seen a few times. The chain joins TRBV15 to TRBJ2-3; 8 bases fit TRBD2. Germline V gene lookup returns CDR1 LNHNV and CDR2 YYDKDF (reference sequence). The CDR3 contains 18 residues. The V and J ends lost 0 bases and 5 bases, in that order; junction bases with no gene match: 13. The CDR3 protein is CATSRDRLALDRRDTQYF. The CDR3 nucleotides read TGTGCCACCAGCAGAGATCGACTAGCGTTGGACAGACGAGATACGCAGTATTTT.

In this sample, this clonotype turned up once. Since the CDR3 does not end with the conserved phenylalanine or tryptophan, this likely comes from a read error. The chain has TRBV24-1 and TRBJ2-1; no clear D gene. V lost 6 bases and J lost 6, with 17 bases in between. Germline V gene data show CDR1 as KGHDR and CDR2 as SFDVKD. The CDR3 loop spans 15 amino acids. The CDR3 nucleotides read TGTGCCACCAGTAGCACACCCTCCCCTGTCAATGAGCAGTTCTTA. It yields the protein CATSSTPSPVNEQFL.

The chain employs TRBV7-9 and TRBJ1-2; 7 bases map to TRBD1. Germline V gene data show CDR1 as SEHNR and CDR2 as FQNEAQ (reference sequence). The CDR3 covers 14 residues. The V gene end was trimmed by 1 base and the J gene end by 4 bases; junction bases not matched to a gene: 3. The CDR3 sequence: CASSLVTGVYGYTF. In DNA, the CDR3 is TGTGCCAGCAGCTTAGTAACAGGGGTCTATGGCTACACCTTC.

Ten or more counts support this clonotype. The chain couples TRBV20-1 to TRBJ2-1, with 12 bases aligning to TRBD2. The junction had 5 bases not matched to a gene; V was cut back by 5 bases and J by 6 bases. The CDR3 totals 14 residues. The germline V gene has CDR1 DFQATT and CDR2 SNEGSKA (reference sequence). The CDR3 region is CSAYLAGGGNEQFF. CDR3 nucleotides: TGCAGTGCTTATCTAGCGGGGGGGGGCAATGAGCAGTTCTTC.

This clonotype showed up just a few times. This sequence joins TRBV6-2 or TRBV6-3 and TRBJ1-6; D call uncertain. With 8 bases removed from V and 13 bases from J, the gap between germline ends came to 15 bases. Germline V gene sequence: CDR1 MNHEY, CDR2 SVGEGT. The CDR3 loop spans 12 amino acids. The CDR3 DNA reads TGTGCCAGCGGCCGGGATTCCCGGCCCCTCCACTTT. Protein product: CASGRDSRPLHF.